The next 25 T cell receptor beta chains were all read from a single sample in a study of T cells in Graves' hyperthyroidism and ophthalmopathy. RNA transcripts yielded amplified TCR beta CDR3 regions. The HTBI set primed first-round TCR CDR3 RT-PCR. One entry per CDR3 protein results from TCRdb running MiXCR on the multiplex PCR reads. The sample contains hundreds of thousands of distinct CDR3 sequences, around 20% of which appear only once. The sequenced sample consisted of blood. The receptor source for this set is a young man with Graves' ophthalmopathy.

This clonotype showed up just a few times. The V gene is TRBV2, the J gene TRBJ2-1, with 11 nucleotides matching TRBD2. This CDR3 has 18 residues. J lost 3 bases, V lost 2 bases, and 9 bases had no gene match. Looked up from germline, CDR1 is SNHLY and CDR2 is FYNNEI. CDR3 loop: CASSERASGRNNYNEQFF. CDR3 DNA sequence: TGTGCCAGCAGTGAAAGGGCTAGCGGGAGGAATAACTACAATGAGCAGTTCTTC.

The CDR3 region is CASSQAERETQYF. CDR3 nucleotides: TGTGCCAGCAGCCAAGCAGAGAGGGAGACCCAGTACTTC. This chain links TRBV4-2 with TRBJ2-5, with no clear D. From germline, CDR1 is LGHNA and CDR2 YNFKEQ. The CDR3 runs to 13 residues. V was pared by 1 base and J by 5 bases, with 8 bases between.

This sequence joins TRBV28 and TRBJ1-2; D unclear. V lost 5 bases and J 8 bases, leaving 12 bases between the germline ends. This CDR3 is 12 amino acids long. Germline-derived CDR1 and CDR2 are MDHEN and SYDVKM. The CDR3 loop is CASSVNNWGYTF. In DNA, the CDR3 is TGTGCCAGCAGTGTAAATAATTGGGGCTACACCTTC.

The rearrangement joins TRBV7-9 to TRBJ1-4; TRBD1 matches at 7 bases. This CDR3 contains 14 residues. The germline V gene has CDR1 SEHNR and CDR2 FQNEAQ (reference sequence). V lost 8 bases and J lost 7; bases outside the gene matches: 10. CDR3: CASLSGTVGEKLFF. In DNA, the CDR3 is TGTGCCAGCTTATCCGGGACAGTCGGTGAAAAACTGTTTTTT.

This clonotype was seen repeatedly, ten times or more. J is TRBJ2-7 and V is TRBV2; the D is unclear. Germline lookup yields CDR1 SNHLY and CDR2 FYNNEI. The CDR3 covers 15 residues. V shed 0 bases and J shed 3 bases, with 12 bases lying between them. The DNA of the CDR3 is TGTGCCAGCAGTGAAGCCTGGTATTCCAGCTACGAGCAGTACTTC. Translating it yields CASSEAWYSSYEQYF.

This clonotype has a count of ten or more. The CDR3 bases are TGTGCCAGCAGCTTAGGAGGTGAGCAGTTCTTC. Translated, it gives CASSLGGEQFF. The chain recombines TRBV11-3 with TRBJ2-1; the D is unclear. The CDR3 contains 11 residues. Germline V gene data show CDR1 as SGHNT and CDR2 as YENEEA. The V and J ends lost 1 base and 9 bases respectively, with 4 bases between them.

This clonotype appeared many times. The V and J genes are TRBV9 and TRBJ2-1, with D perhaps matching TRBD2 (5 bases). CDR1 is SGDLS and CDR2 is YYNGEE in the germline V gene. There are 16 residues in the CDR3. V shed 0 bases and J shed 0 bases, with 10 bases lying between them. The CDR3 DNA reads TGTGCCAGCAGCGTAGAGCCGGGGAGCTCCTACAATGAGCAGTTCTTC. This codes for CASSVEPGSSYNEQFF.

In its sample, this clonotype was seen a few times. The gene calls are TRBV5-1 and TRBJ1-1; 8 bases map to TRBD1. Germline V gene sequence: CDR1 SGHRS, CDR2 YFSETQ. V shed 6 bases and J 2 bases; nucleotides not matched to a gene: 6. The CDR3 sequence is 14 residues long. CDR3: CASNPGQANTEAFF. Here the CDR3 DNA reads TGCGCCAGCAACCCGGGACAGGCTAACACTGAAGCTTTCTTT.

J is TRBJ2-7 and V is TRBV11-1, with D tentatively TRBD1 or TRBD2 (5 bases each). The CDR3 is made up of 14 amino acids. Between the trimmed V and J ends, which lost 8 bases and 5 bases, there was a span of 19 bases. Germline V CDR1 and CDR2: SGHAT, FQDESV (reference sequence). The CDR3 nucleotides read TGTGCCAGCTCTATCCCCGGGGCAGGCCACGAGCAGTACTTC. It is translated as CASSIPGAGHEQYF.

For this clonotype: At one end, the junction sequence differs from germline, possibly due to a read error. The chain recombines TRBV9 with TRBJ1-3, with D perhaps TRBD1 (6 bases). This CDR3 is 14 amino acids long. CDR1 SGDLS and CDR2 YYNGEE come from the germline V gene. The CDR3 loop is CASSQEGGRNTIYF. The CDR3 DNA reads as TGCGCCAGCAGCCAAGAAGGGGGTAGAAACACCATATATTTT.

The chain combines TRBV7-2 with TRBJ1-3; no clear D. This CDR3 has 16 residues. Trimming removed 5 bases at V and 0 bases at J, with 14 bases between. Germline V gene data show CDR1 as SGHTA and CDR2 as FQGNSA. The CDR3 DNA is TGTGCCAGCAGCGGAGAAACATCCTTCTCTGGAAACACCATATATTTT. Protein product: CASSGETSFSGNTIYF.

This clonotype occurred a few times. This rearrangement joins TRBV9 to TRBJ2-1, with a tentative D call TRBD2 (5 bases). Looked up from germline, CDR1 is SGDLS and CDR2 is YYNGEE. Trimming removed 3 bases from V and 2 bases from J, with 15 bases in between. The CDR3 consists of 16 residues. In nucleotides, the CDR3 is TGTGCCAGCAGCGGTGATGGGCCTAGCCCCTACAATGAGCAGTTCTTC. Its translation: CASSGDGPSPYNEQFF. Together with reference TRBV9 and TRBJ2-1, the CDR3 gives the full variable domain: DSGVTQTPKHLITATGQRVTLRCSPRSGDLSVYWYQQSLDQGLQFLIQYYNGEERAKGNILERFSAQQFPDLHSELNLSSLELGDSALYFCASSGDGPSPYNEQFFGPGTRLTVL.

This clonotype was counted at least ten times. The gene calls are TRBV12-3 or TRBV12-4 and TRBJ2-3, with D perhaps being TRBD1 or TRBD2 (5 bases each). V lost 4 bases and J lost 3, with 17 bases in between. The CDR3 runs to 16 residues. The CDR3 reads CASSYRTRRGTDTQYF. CDR3 coding DNA: TGTGCCAGCAGTTACCGGACAAGACGGGGTACAGATACGCAGTATTTT.

This clonotype occurred many times. This chain links TRBV28 with TRBJ1-1; maybe TRBD1 (5 bases). The CDR3 length is 13 residues. The germline CDR1 and CDR2 sequences are MDHEN and SYDVKM. V lost 7 bases to trimming and J lost 7 bases, with 16 bases between them. DNA of the CDR3: TGTGCCAGCACCGGGGGGGGGGAGCTTGAAGCTTTCTTT. Protein product: CASTGGGELEAFF. The whole variable domain, remainder taken from reference TRBV28 and TRBJ1-1, is DVKVTQSSRYLVKRTGEKVFLECVQDMDHENMFWYRQDPGLGLRLIYFSYDVKMKEKGDIPEGYSVSREKKERFSLILESASTNQTSMYLCASTGGGELEAFFGQGTRLTVV.

CDR3 sequence: CASSQLTDRYGYTF. CDR3 nucleotide sequence: TGTGCCAGCAGCCAATTGACAGACCGCTATGGCTACACCTTC. The chain has TRBV3-1 and TRBJ1-2; weak D call: TRBD1 (5 bases). The CDR3 sequence is 14 residues long. In germline, CDR1 is LGHDT, CDR2 YNNKEL (reference sequence). Trimming cost V 2 bases and J 4 bases, with 11 bases left between them.

Many counts were recorded for this clonotype. The V call is TRBV28, the J call TRBJ2-5; TRBD2 might be the D (6 bases). CDR3 size: 14 residues. Germline loops: CDR1 MDHEN, CDR2 SYDVKM. Trimming pared 6 bases from V and 1 base from J, leaving 12 bases between. CDR3 sequence reads: CASSLGGTQETQYF. The CDR3 nucleotides read TGTGCCAGCAGCCTTGGAGGGACCCAAGAGACCCAGTACTTC.

Ten or more counts support this clonotype. V gene TRBV2 combines with J gene TRBJ2-1, with D unclear. CDR3 length: 10 residues. The V end was cut by 7 bases, the J end by 7 bases, with 5 bases between. The germline CDR1 and CDR2 sequences are SNHLY and FYNNEI. The CDR3 nucleotides are TGTGCCAGCACCAGAAATGAGCAGTTCTTC. This gives the protein CASTRNEQFF.

This clonotype appeared a few times. The genes are TRBV10-3 and TRBJ2-5, with 7 bases matching TRBD2. This CDR3 comprises 13 residues. The ends lost 6 bases at V and 5 bases at J; junction bases unmatched: 6. Germline V gene lookup returns CDR1 ENHRY and CDR2 SYGVKD. The CDR3: CAISPREGETQYF. For the CDR3, the DNA is TGTGCCATCAGCCCCAGGGAGGGCGAGACCCAGTACTTC.

The J gene is TRBJ1-2, the V gene TRBV6-1; tentatively, D is TRBD1 (6 bases). V lost 1 base and J 4 bases, leaving 13 bases between the germline ends. CDR1 and CDR2 from the germline V gene are MNHNS and SASEGT. There are 15 residues in the CDR3. CDR3 bases: TGTGCCAGCAGTGAAGGGTGGGGGCTGATCTATGGCTACACCTTC. It yields the protein CASSEGWGLIYGYTF.

This clonotype has only a few counts. The chain carries TRBV12-5 and TRBJ2-1; 10 positions match TRBD2. Trimming took 8 bases from V and 2 from J; bases not matched to a gene: 27. Germline CDR1 reads LGHNT; CDR2 reads FRNRAP. CDR3 length: 22 residues. The CDR3 region is CASSLLRLAGALWGDTYNEQFF. CDR3 sequence (DNA): TGTGCTAGTAGTCTCCTTCGGCTAGCGGGAGCTTTATGGGGAGATACCTACAATGAGCAGTTCTTC. Together with reference TRBV12-5 and TRBJ2-1, the CDR3 gives the full variable domain: DARVTQTPRHKVTEMGQEVTMRCQPILGHNTVFWYRQTMMQGLELLAYFRNRAPLDDSGMPKDRFSAEMPDATLATLKIQPSEPRDSAVYFCASSLLRLAGALWGDTYNEQFFGPGTRLTVL.

The chain employs TRBV14 and TRBJ2-1, with 9 bases identical to TRBD2. This CDR3 contains 17 residues. V lost 0 bases, J lost 2 bases, and 5 bases stayed unmatched. CDR1 SGHDN and CDR2 FVKESK come from the germline V gene. The CDR3 DNA reads as TGTGCCAGCAGCCAAGACCCTAGCGGGATCCCCTACAATGAGCAGTTCTTC. Protein: CASSQDPSGIPYNEQFF.

This clonotype was recorded a few times. The chain recombines TRBV19 with TRBJ1-2; maybe TRBD1 (6 bases). There are 14 residues in the CDR3. Deletions cut 4 bases from V and 4 bases from J, with 13 bases between. The germline CDR1 and CDR2 sequences are LNHDA and SQIVND (reference sequence). CDR3 sequence reads: CASSTGQRVYGYTF. The CDR3 DNA sequence: TGTGCCAGTAGTACCGGACAGCGGGTCTATGGCTACACCTTC.

With respect to this clonotype: A much larger clone lies one base from this, so it may be a read error. The chain employs TRBV7-9 and TRBJ2-7, with 11 bases fitting TRBD1. Unmatched junction bases numbered 21, after V lost 6 bases and J lost 5 bases. In germline, CDR1 is SEHNR, CDR2 FQNEAQ (reference sequence). There are 19 residues in the CDR3. CDR3 DNA sequence: TGTGCCAGCAGTTGGACAGGGGGCACGGAGATGGGAGTTCTACACGAGCAGTACTTC. Translated, it gives CASSWTGGTEMGVLHEQYF.

This clonotype turned up a few times. CDR3: CAWSPTGESPQHF. CDR3 nucleotide sequence: TGTGCCTGGAGTCCCACGGGAGAATCACCCCAGCATTTT. The chain is built from TRBV30 and TRBJ1-5; D is uncertain. Germline V CDR1 and CDR2: GTSNPN, SVGIG (reference sequence). Trimming took off 2 bases at V and 10 bases at J, with 15 bases between the two ends. The CDR3 is made up of 13 amino acids.

This rearrangement joins TRBV15 to TRBJ2-5; D remains ambiguous. CDR3 length equals 17 residues. CDR1 is LNHNV and CDR2 is YYDKDF in the germline V gene (reference sequence). V dropped 5 bases and J dropped 0 bases, with 19 bases sitting between them. The CDR3 DNA is TGTGCCACCAGCGGACGAGACTGGAACAGCGACCAAGAGACCCAGTACTTC. Translating gives CATSGRDWNSDQETQYF.